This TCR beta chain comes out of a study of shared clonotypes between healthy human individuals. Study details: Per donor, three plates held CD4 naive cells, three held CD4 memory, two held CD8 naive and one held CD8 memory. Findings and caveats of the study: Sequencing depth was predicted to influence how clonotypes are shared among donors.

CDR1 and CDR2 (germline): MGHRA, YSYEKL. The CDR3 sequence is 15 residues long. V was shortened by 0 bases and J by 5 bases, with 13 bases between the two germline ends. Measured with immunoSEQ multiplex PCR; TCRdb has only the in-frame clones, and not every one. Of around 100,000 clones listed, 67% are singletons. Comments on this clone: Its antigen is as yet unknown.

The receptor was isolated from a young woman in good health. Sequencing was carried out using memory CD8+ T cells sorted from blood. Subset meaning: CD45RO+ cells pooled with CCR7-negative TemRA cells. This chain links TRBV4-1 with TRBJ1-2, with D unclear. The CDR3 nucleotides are TGCGCCAGCAGCCAAGATCTCGAGGTTAGGTATGGCTACACCTTC. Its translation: CASSQDLEVRYGYTF.